The present entry profiles one T cell receptor (beta chain) with its context. Its antigen is unknown. These data originate in a study of OX40 agonist ivuxolimab in advanced cancers. As for the study in general: Given to patients was ivuxolimab, an agonistic anti-OX40 (CD134) antibody. Hepatocellular carcinoma, melanoma, renal cell or head and neck cancer was diagnosed in the dose-escalation patients.

Germline CDR1 SQVTM, CDR2 ANQGSEA. V lost 6 bases and J lost 5, with 14 bases in between. The CDR3 has 13 residues. Study-wide points: CD8+ T cells were the subset that, on average, had more expanded clones than CD4+.

The protocol was immunoSEQ multiplex PCR, while the TCRdb copy is restricted to in-frame clones and leaves out a portion. The table includes around 150,000 clones, around nine tenths detected once. This TCR was recovered from an adult with an advanced solid tumor such as melanoma, head and neck, liver or kidney cancer. This sequence joins TRBV29-1 and TRBJ2-4; D call uncertain. The sample consisted of CD4+ or CD8+ T cells sorted from blood, taken in a trial of the OX40 agonist ivuxolimab. The CDR3 DNA sequence: TGCAGCGTACTGACTTTAAGACAAAACATTCAGTACTTC. Protein product: CSVLTLRQNIQYF.